Sequencing of this T cell receptor beta chain was carried out in a study of shared clonotypes between healthy human individuals (TCRdb year 2020). In the study overall: Three men and two women, aged 18 to 49 years, made up the cohort. Per donor, leukapheresis produced somewhere between about 0.94 and 10 billion PBMCs. To increase sequencing depth and limit assay-specific biases, different laboratories used diverse techniques to prepare libraries and sequence TCR repertoires. To estimate repertoire size and how much clonotypes are shared between individuals, the study performed deep sequencing of blood TCR repertoires from about five healthy adults. Per donor, three plates each were used for CD4 naive and CD4 memory, two for CD8 naive, and one for CD8 memory. The investigation overall reported the following: Pairwise subsampling led to the expectation that sequencing depth would affect the degree of clonotype sharing among donors. Rarefaction of sorted-subset datasets indicated incomplete sequencing despite the large sequencing depth. Higher generation probabilities were observed for clonotypes shared by all four sorted-subset donors than for non-shared clonotypes. Sampling was restricted to blood, and TCR repertoires in tissue are likely to differ from TCR repertoires in blood. Naive subsets generally had larger estimated clonotype richness than memory subsets. The genetic and exposure-history diversity represented was limited by the small number of donors. Sharing across four donors was observed for 4.5% to 6.5% of naive CD4, less than 4% of naive CD8, roughly 2.3% of memory CD4, and about 0.39% of memory CD8 clonotypes.

The germline V gene yields MDHEN for CDR1 and SYDVKM for CDR2. The CDR3 starts with the cysteine, ends with the phenylalanine, and has 11 residues. The CDR3 DNA has 33 bases and is translated from base 1. The trim is 2 bases for V and 8 bases for J, with a gap of 4 bases between the germline ends. For the CD8 naive samples, CD45RO-negative cells were positively selected for CCR7, yielding a CD45RA+CCR7+ population from which TemRA cells were excluded. The donors were healthy, HIV-negative adults with no recently reported acute infections or vaccinations. Every donor was a Caucasian adult residing in Nashville, Tennessee, USA. After blood collection by leukapheresis, PBMCs were isolated using Ficoll-Histopaque density gradient centrifugation and then cryopreserved in the vapor phase of liquid nitrogen. Analytical flow cytometry was used to check the purity and quantity of each magnetically sorted T cell population. Genomic DNA was isolated from every sorted fraction and measured by UV absorbance on a Nanodrop 2000c.

Comments on this clone: Its antigen specificity is not known. No qualities accompany the bases; no much larger clone lies one base away. The same CDR3 is also encoded by other DNA sequences in this sample.

Using the deep immunoSEQ assay, TCR CDR3 regions were amplified from genomic DNA by multiplex PCR. For each cell subset, the extracted genomic DNA was distributed evenly across all wells of several immunoSEQ 96-well plates, and each plate served as one replicate. For sorted subsets, approximately 200 ng of genomic DNA, equivalent to roughly 33,000 T cell genomes, went into each replicate PCR. Purified libraries were measured with a Qubit 3.0 fluorometer, size-checked on a Bioanalyzer 2100, and measured again with the KAPA Library Quantification kit. Each immunoSEQ 96-well plate was sequenced on its own single-read 150-cycle Illumina NextSeq 550 flow cell. In the authors' own workflow: Because the immunoSEQ output included only junctional sequences and no quality scores, the filtering could not be the same as the filtering used for full-length reads. To assign V/J genes and CDR3, sequences were annotated against IMGT germline references using PyIR, a Python wrapper for IgBLAST v1.9. Reads were filtered out if the reads had weak V/J assignments (E-value above 1e-6), no CDR3, stop codons, out-of-frame junctions, or ambiguous translated residues. V3J clonotypes were defined as sequences sharing the same inferred V gene, J gene, and CDR3 amino acid sequence. To compute the percentage overlap between repertoires, the number of shared unique clonotypes was divided by the size of the smaller repertoire. RTK rarefaction, the Chao1 estimator, and Recon v2.1 estimates of unobserved clonotypes were used to assess repertoire richness. Generation probabilities for all TCRbeta clonotypes obtained by the gDNA method from a few donors were computed using OLGA. This immuneACCESS table, as held by TCRdb, lists in-frame sequences with V and J called but not all clones. Of the missing ones, under half trace to an unresolved V gene in checked studies; the others have no known cause. V and J calls and clone size are as listed in that table; D and trimming were resolved from the DNA. This sample holds about 550,000 clones; roughly 95% were observed only once. The ten largest clones take up about 0.11% of the sample.

Sequencing input: naive CD8+ T cells sorted from blood. This specimen's cell subset or site label, per the study, means: CD45RA+CCR7+. In this chain, TRBV28 is recombined with TRBJ2-1, with an unclear D gene assignment. This TCR derives from a woman aged 30 to 39 in good health. This receptor has the CDR3 CASSLGDEQFF. The nucleotide sequence reads as follows: TGTGCCAGCAGTTTAGGGGATGAGCAGTTCTTC.